This TCR beta chain is from a study of regulatory T cells in long-lasting Graves disease. This CDR3 spans 17 amino acids. The germline V gene has CDR1 MDHEN and CDR2 SYDVKM. Trimming removed 5 bases at V and 1 base at J, with 18 bases between. The authors built TCR beta libraries using iRepertoire HTBI primers and Arm-PCR of CDR3 regions. MiXCR was run by TCRdb on the multiplex PCR reads, yielding one entry per CDR3 protein. Of over 450,000 distinct CDR3 sequences detected, 12% appear once; the ten largest clones hold around 10%. In its sample, this clonotype was seen a few times. Noted time point: newly diagnosed GD, antithyroid drugs for less than 3 months. TCR sequences were obtained from RNA taken from PBMCs. The sample was also linked to a second study, of T cells in Graves' hyperthyroidism and ophthalmopathy.

This receptor was identified in a woman in her 30s with Graves disease. The V and J genes are TRBV28 and TRBJ2-1; D call uncertain. Sequencing was performed on peripheral blood mononuclear cells (PBMCs), taken at new diagnosis, from a patient treated with antithyroid drugs. This chain's CDR3 is CASSPLGPSRSYNEQFF. The DNA of the CDR3 is TGTGCCAGCAGTCCCCTTGGACCTTCCCGATCCTACAATGAGCAGTTCTTC.